The clone carrying this TCR beta chain was counted at least ten times. Specified time point: patch test 3, about 24 weeks after DPC sensitization. Regarding treatment: therapeutic diphenylcyclopropenone sensitization with weekly scalp DPC. Someone pulled total RNA out of unfractionated whole blood. This specimen belongs to a study of human T cells and chemical hapten exposure. There are 15 residues in the CDR3. Germline CDR1 and CDR2: WSHSY and SAAADI. V gave up 0 bases and J gave up 1 base, with 9 bases separating them. In TCRdb, the RACE reads were re-called with MiXCR into one record per CDR3 protein. Altogether under 50,000 distinct CDR3 sequences are present, around a tenth being singletons, with the ten largest covering 26%.

The sequence was obtained from a man aged 50-59 years with alopecia areata. Some clones in this sample may be carry-over from other donors' samples. Material: whole blood, obtained in connection with sensitization to the hapten diphenylcyclopropenone (DPC). This chain connects TRBV10-2 to TRBJ1-1; tentative D call: TRBD1 (5 bases). This chain's CDR3 is CASSESSQGNTEAFF. In DNA form, the CDR3 reads TGCGCCAGCAGTGAGTCGAGCCAGGGGAACACTGAAGCTTTCTTT.